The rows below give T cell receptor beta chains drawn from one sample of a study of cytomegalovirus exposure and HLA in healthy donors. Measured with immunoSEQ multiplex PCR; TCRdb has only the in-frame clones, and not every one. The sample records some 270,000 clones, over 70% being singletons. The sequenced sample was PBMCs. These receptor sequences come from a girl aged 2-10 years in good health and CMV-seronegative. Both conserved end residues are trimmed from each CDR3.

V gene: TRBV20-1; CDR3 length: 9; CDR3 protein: SRKVLYGYT
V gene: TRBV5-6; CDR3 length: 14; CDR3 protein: ASSIGSGSLSTEAF
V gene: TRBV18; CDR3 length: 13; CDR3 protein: ASSPQGVAKNIQY
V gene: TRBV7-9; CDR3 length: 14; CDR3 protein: ASSPRTSGMLYEQF
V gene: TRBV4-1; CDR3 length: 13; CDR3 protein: ASSLQREAAYGYT
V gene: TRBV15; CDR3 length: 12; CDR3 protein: ATSRDRGIWTQY
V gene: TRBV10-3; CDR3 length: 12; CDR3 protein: AISERGLGETQY
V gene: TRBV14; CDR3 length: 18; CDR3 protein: ASSQDLPDLTSGASYEQY
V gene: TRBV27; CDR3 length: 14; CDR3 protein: ASTRRATGIADTQY
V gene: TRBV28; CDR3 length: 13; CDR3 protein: ASSFTSGSTDTQY
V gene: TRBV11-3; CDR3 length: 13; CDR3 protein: ASRDRGTCNQPQH
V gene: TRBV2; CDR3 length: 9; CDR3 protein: ASRDNQPQH
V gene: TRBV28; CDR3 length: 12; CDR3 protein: ASSLQGPIYGYT
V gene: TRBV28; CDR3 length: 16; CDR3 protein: ASSRWTGVPREFYEQY
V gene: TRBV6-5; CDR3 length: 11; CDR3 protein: ASQQGVATEAF
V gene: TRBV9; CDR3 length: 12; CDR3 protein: ASSVATNPGELF
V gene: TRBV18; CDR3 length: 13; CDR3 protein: ASSQTGGSSYEQY
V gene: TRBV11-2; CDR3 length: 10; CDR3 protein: ASSLQSGELF
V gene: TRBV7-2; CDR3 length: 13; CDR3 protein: ASSSTSGGTDTQY
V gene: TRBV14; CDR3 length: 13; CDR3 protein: ASSPPGRTNYGYT
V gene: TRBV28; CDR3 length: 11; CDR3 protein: ASSRQGNQPQH
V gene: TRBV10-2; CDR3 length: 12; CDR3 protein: ASRGLAGANEQF
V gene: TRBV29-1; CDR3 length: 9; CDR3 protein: SVEGANEQF
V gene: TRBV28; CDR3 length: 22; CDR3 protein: ASSFWWYWTGTSGRPIGANVLT
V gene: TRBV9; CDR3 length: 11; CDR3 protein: ASSVVSSGELF
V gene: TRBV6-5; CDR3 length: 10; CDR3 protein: ASRPQGGELF
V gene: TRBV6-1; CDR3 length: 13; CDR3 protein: ASMPHPISGNTIY
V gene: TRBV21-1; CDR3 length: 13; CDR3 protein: ASSILAGAQETQY
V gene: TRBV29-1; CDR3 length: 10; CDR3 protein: SVVTGGYEQY